These T cell receptor beta chains were read from a single sample in a study of spatial heterogeneity in lung cancer. Each CDR3 protein gets one entry after TCRdb re-called the 5' RACE reads with MiXCR. The sample has about 36,000 distinct CDR3 sequences; around 7.6% are singletons. This specimen consisted of PBMCs, obtained at follow-up. The receptor set was obtained from a male donor with early-stage non-small cell lung cancer. Both conserved end residues are part of each CDR3. Fields, in order: clone size, J gene, V gene, D gene, CDR3 DNA, CDR3 protein. A D gene is named only where the DNA matches it firmly. Size tells how often a clone was seen (once, few, many) or the class of an expanded clone, and some rows leave it out.

many,TRBJ1-1,TRBV5-5,NA,TGTGCCAGCAGCTTGGTCATAGGGACTTCTGAAGCTTTCTTT,CASSLVIGTSEAFF
many,TRBJ1-3,TRBV7-6,NA,TGTGCCAGCAGCTTAGCCTGGGGAAGCTCTGGAAACACCATATATTTT,CASSLAWGSSGNTIYF
many,TRBJ1-2,TRBV2,TRBD1,TGTGCCAGCAGCGGAGGGACAGACATTAACTATGGCTACACCTTC,CASSGGTDINYGYTF
many,TRBJ2-2,TRBV7-3,TRBD2,TGTGCCAGCAGCTCGGGACTAGCGAACACCGGGGAGCTGTTTTTT,CASSSGLANTGELFF
few,TRBJ2-6,TRBV6-1,NA,TGTGCCAGCAGTGAAGCGGGGGGCGGGGCGTCTGGGGCCAACGTCCTGACTTTC,CASSEAGGGASGANVLTF
many,TRBJ1-1,TRBV30,NA,TGTGCCTGGAGTGTTAGGACGGGAGAAGCTTTCTTT,CAWSVRTGEAFF
many,TRBJ1-3,TRBV7-8,TRBD1,TGTGCCAGCAGCTTGGGACAGGGAAAATTCCGGTCTGGAAACACCATATATTTT,CASSLGQGKFRSGNTIYF
many,TRBJ1-6,TRBV7-2,TRBD1,TGTGCCAGCACCGAGACAGGGGGCACGTCACCCCTCCACTTT,CASTETGGTSPLHF
many,TRBJ2-3,TRBV7-9,NA,TGTGCCAGCAGCTTATTCCTAGGCACAGATACGCAGTATTTT,CASSLFLGTDTQYF
many,TRBJ2-7,TRBV19,NA,TGTGCCAGTAGGTTCAGGGGCTCCACGATGGGGGAGCAGTACTTC,CASRFRGSTMGEQYF
many,TRBJ2-7,TRBV2,TRBD2,TGTGCCAGCGCTAGCGGGTCCTACGAGCAGTACTTC,CASASGSYEQYF
many,TRBJ2-3,TRBV7-9,NA,TGTGCCAGCAGCCCTAGGGGCCCAGATACGCAGTATTTT,CASSPRGPDTQYF
NA,TRBJ1-2,TRBV21-1,NA,TGTGCCAGCAGCAAAGTAGCCAGCTATGGCTACACCTTC,CASSKVASYGYTF
medium-sized,TRBJ1-6,TRBV6-6,NA,TGTGCCAGCACAGCCGAGAATAATTCACCCCTCCACTTT,CASTAENNSPLHF
NA,TRBJ1-1,TRBV7-6,NA,TGTGCCAGCAGCCGGAATTACGGTACTGAAGCTTTCTTT,CASSRNYGTEAFF